This TCR beta chain was found in a study of human T cells and chemical hapten exposure. This clonotype was picked up many times. There are 19 residues in the CDR3. Time point given: patch test 3, about 24 weeks after DPC sensitization. Indicated treatment: therapeutic diphenylcyclopropenone sensitization with weekly scalp DPC. TCRdb reprocessed the RACE reads via MiXCR and lists one record per CDR3 protein. The profile covers around 85,000 distinct CDR3 sequences, with approximately 12% appearing a single time and 4.5% to 6% taken by the ten largest. The TCR was taken from a woman between 45 and 65 years old with alopecia areata. Some clones in this sample may be carry-over from other donors' samples. The rearrangement joins TRBV21-1 to TRBJ2-7; the table calls TRBD1, which could not be checked here. TRBV21-1 is a recognized pseudogene. The material sequenced was whole blood, taken in connection with sensitization to the hapten diphenylcyclopropenone (DPC). Here the CDR3 reads CASSMHLGQYTRGRYEQYF. The CDR3 region has the DNA TGTGCCAGCAGCATGCATTTGGGACAGTATACCCGCGGTCGCTACGAGCAGTACTTC.